This T cell receptor (beta chain) was sequenced during a study of T-cell memory formation after mild COVID-19. Background on the study: TCR clusters largely stayed donor specific. Findings and limits, study-wide: Cross-reactive memory seemingly joined, as some responding clones were found in pre-infection memory. Mostly located in CM and EM were contracting CD4+ clones, with contracting CD8+ clones located in EMRA.

CDR1 SGDLS and CDR2 YYNGEE come from the germline V gene. The CDR3 spans 17 residues. V shed 4 bases and J 5 bases; nucleotides not matched to a gene: 7. Barcoded TCR alpha and TCR beta cDNA libraries with UMIs came from 5'RACE using constant-segment primers. MiXCR, run by TCRdb on the 5' RACE reads, gives a single entry per CDR3 protein. The sample records some 70,000 distinct CDR3 sequences, over 15% being singletons. To note about this clonotype: Its antigen is not identified.

This receptor was identified in an adult woman who had mild COVID-19 (a few samples of this study predate the infection). Cell type and time point are not known. The chain combines TRBV9 with TRBJ2-1, with TRBD2 matching 15 bases. Source material: PBMCs or a T cell subset sorted from them (not recorded which). This CDR3 is CASSLGTSGRTHNEQFF. In nucleotides, the CDR3 is TGTGCCAGCAGCCTAGGGACTAGCGGGAGGACCCACAATGAGCAGTTCTTC. Drawing the rest from reference TRBV9 and TRBJ2-1, the complete variable domain is DSGVTQTPKHLITATGQRVTLRCSPRSGDLSVYWYQQSLDQGLQFLIQYYNGEERAKGNILERFSAQQFPDLHSELNLSSLELGDSALYFCASSLGTSGRTHNEQFFGPGTRLTVL.